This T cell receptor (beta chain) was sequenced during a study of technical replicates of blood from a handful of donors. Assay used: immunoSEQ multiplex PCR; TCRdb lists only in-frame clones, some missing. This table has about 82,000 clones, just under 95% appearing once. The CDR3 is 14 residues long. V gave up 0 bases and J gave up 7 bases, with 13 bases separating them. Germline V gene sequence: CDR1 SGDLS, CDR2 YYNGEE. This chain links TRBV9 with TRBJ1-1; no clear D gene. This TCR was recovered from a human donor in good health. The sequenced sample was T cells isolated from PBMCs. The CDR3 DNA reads TGTGCCAGCAGCGTAGCTTACACCCGGGGTGAAGCTTTCTTT. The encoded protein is CASSVAYTRGEAFF. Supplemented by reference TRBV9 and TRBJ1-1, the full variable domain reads DSGVTQTPKHLITATGQRVTLRCSPRSGDLSVYWYQQSLDQGLQFLIQYYNGEERAKGNILERFSAQQFPDLHSELNLSSLELGDSALYFCASSVAYTRGEAFFGQGTRLTVV.